This is a list of T cell receptor beta chains from one sample in a study of T cells in Graves' hyperthyroidism and ophthalmopathy. MiXCR, run by TCRdb on the multiplex PCR reads, gives a single entry per CDR3 protein. The sample lists about 700,000 distinct CDR3 sequences, 13% to 15% occurring once. The material sequenced was blood. Receptors were obtained from a woman aged 18-29 years with Graves' hyperthyroidism. CDR3s include the opening cysteine and the closing phenylalanine or tryptophan. The order of the fields is J gene, V gene, D gene, clone size, CDR3 DNA, CDR3 protein. A D gene is named only where the DNA matches it firmly. Not all rows give a size; the values are once, few, many and, for expanded clones, a class.

TRBJ2-7 | TRBV20-1 | . | many | TGCAGTGCTCGCGGAAGGACCAACTACGAGCAGTACTTC | CSARGRTNYEQYF
TRBJ2-7 | TRBV20-1 | . | many | TGCAGTTACCGGACACTGAACGAGCAGTACTTC | CSYRTLNEQYF
TRBJ2-1 | TRBV20-1 | . | many | TGCAGTGCCTACGGAGGGGGCGAAGGGACCCCCGCGGATGAGCAGTTCTTC | CSAYGGGEGTPADEQFF
TRBJ1-5 | TRBV5-1 | . | many | TGCGCCAGCAGACCAGGGAGACAGCCCCAGCATTTT | CASRPGRQPQHF
TRBJ1-1 | TRBV19 | . | . | TGTGCCAGTAATTATCAACTCGGAACATCGAACACTGAAGCTTTCTTT | CASNYQLGTSNTEAFF
TRBJ2-5 | TRBV2 | TRBD1 | . | TGTGCCAGCAGGGACAGGGGTTCAGAGACCCAGTACTTC | CASRDRGSETQYF
TRBJ2-7 | TRBV6-6 | . | many | TGTGCCAGCAGTTACCGACGGTCCGGTGGGGACGAGCAGTACTTC | CASSYRRSGGDEQYF
TRBJ1-2 | TRBV2 | TRBD1 | many | TGTGCCAGCAGTGATCTGCGGACAGGGTCTGGCTACACCTTC | CASSDLRTGSGYTF
TRBJ2-7 | TRBV19 | TRBD2 | . | TGTGCCAGTAGTATAGGACCAGGGCGGGGGTTTAGGGAGCAGTACTTC | CASSIGPGRGFREQYF
TRBJ1-4 | TRBV30 | . | few | TGTGCCCGACAAGACAGTGAGGGTAATGAAAAACTGTTTTTT | CARQDSEGNEKLFF
TRBJ2-1 | TRBV29-1 | TRBD2 | many | TGCAGCGTGAGGCGACTAGCGGGGGGCAATGAGCAGTTCTTC | CSVRRLAGGNEQFF
TRBJ1-4 | TRBV4-3 | TRBD1 | many | TGCGCCAGCAGCCAAGGACAGGGGAATGAAAAACTGTTTTTT | CASSQGQGNEKLFF
TRBJ1-4 | TRBV7-9 | . | . | TGTGCCAGCAGCTTAGTTAGAGACAGGCGAGCAACTAATGAAAAACTGTTTTTT | CASSLVRDRRATNEKLFF
TRBJ2-1 | TRBV28 | TRBD2 | . | TGTGCCAGCAGACCGCCGGGACTAGCGGGTGTAAATGAGCAGTTCTTC | CASRPPGLAGVNEQFF
TRBJ1-2 | TRBV24-1 | . | few | TGTGCCACCAGTGACACAGGGCCCTATGGCTACACCTTC | CATSDTGPYGYTF
TRBJ2-1 | TRBV6-9 | . | . | TGTGCCAGCAGTTACGGAGGGAGATTTTACAATGAGCAGTTCTTC | CASSYGGRFYNEQFF
TRBJ2-1 | TRBV5-1 | . | many | TGCGCCAGCAGGGTCGGTTATTCCGGGGGAGACAATGAGCAGTTCTTC | CASRVGYSGGDNEQFF
TRBJ2-1 | TRBV29-1 | TRBD1 | . | TGCAGCGTTTCCGGGACAGTATACAATGAGCAGCTCTTC | CSVSGTVYNEQLF
TRBJ1-5 | TRBV28 | . | . | TGTGCCAGCAGTTTATTCTCTGCTCAGCCCCAGCATTTT | CASSLFSAQPQHF
TRBJ2-4 | TRBV15 | . | . | TGTGCCACCAGCAGAGATTCGGCCGGAACCAAAAACATTCAGTACTTC | CATSRDSAGTKNIQYF
TRBJ2-5 | TRBV20-1 | . | many | TGCAGTGCTAGAGGGCGGGAGACCCAGTACTTC | CSARGRETQYF
TRBJ2-2 | TRBV5-5 | . | . | TGTGCCAGCAGCCAAGAAAGCTGGTACAGGGAAGACACCGGGGAGCTGTTTTTT | CASSQESWYREDTGELFF
TRBJ1-2 | TRBV30 | . | many | TGTGCCTGGAGGAGGCAGGGAAAGGACTATGGCTACACCTTC | CAWRRQGKDYGYTF
TRBJ1-1 | TRBV5-1 | TRBD1 | many | TGCGCCAGCAGCACCGACAGGGTGGGCACTGAAGCTTTCTTT | CASSTDRVGTEAFF
TRBJ1-1 | TRBV9 | . | many | TGTGCCAGCAGCGTAGGGGAGTGGTTGAACACTGAAGCTTTCTTT | CASSVGEWLNTEAFF
TRBJ1-1 | TRBV20-1 | . | many | TGCAGTGCTTTCAGGGATGGGGGCACTGAAGCTTTCTTT | CSAFRDGGTEAFF
TRBJ1-5 | TRBV19 | TRBD1 | . | TGTGCCAGTACTCGCAGGGGGGGCAATCAGCCCCAGCATTTT | CASTRRGGNQPQHF
TRBJ1-6 | TRBV4-3 | . | few | TGCGCCAGCAGCCAAGAAATAACCGGAGAGTTTAATAATTCACCCCTCCACTTT | CASSQEITGEFNNSPLHF
TRBJ2-5 | TRBV7-2 | . | . | TGTGCCAGCAGCTTTAGCGGCCCCGAGACCCAGTACTTC | CASSFSGPETQYF
TRBJ2-1 | TRBV2 | TRBD1 | . | TGTGCCAGCAGTCCACAGGGGGCCTTCTACAATGAGCAGTTCTTC | CASSPQGAFYNEQFF
TRBJ2-5 | TRBV5-8 | TRBD1 | many | TGTGCCAGCAGATCGGGACAGGGGCTATCGGAGACCCAGTACTTC | CASRSGQGLSETQYF
TRBJ2-7 | TRBV28 | . | few | TGTGCCAGCAGGGACCACGCGGACTGGGGCCTCGAGCAGTACTTC | CASRDHADWGLEQYF
TRBJ1-4 | TRBV7-2 | . | . | TGTGCCAGCAGCCCAGTGCTGTTTAATGAAAAACTGTTTTTT | CASSPVLFNEKLFF
TRBJ2-3 | TRBV7-2 | . | many | TGTGCCAGCAGCTTAGAGGCGAGTTGGGGAGATACGCAGTATTTT | CASSLEASWGDTQYF
TRBJ2-3 | TRBV29-1 | . | . | TGCAGCGTTGAAGCGGGAGACGCGACAGATACGCAGTATTTT | CSVEAGDATDTQYF
TRBJ1-1 | TRBV7-3 | . | . | TGTGCCAGCAGCCCGGGGCAGCGAGGTACTGAAGCTTTCTTT | CASSPGQRGTEAFF